What follows are 31 T cell receptor beta chains derived from one specimen sequenced in a study of blood T cell repertoires in COVID-19 (dated by TCRdb to 2018 to 2020). The library was built by means of the immunoSEQ multiplex PCR assay. The clones in this table, taken by TCRdb from immuneACCESS, are in-frame only. Not every clone is retained; where verified, under half of the shortfall comes from an unresolved V gene, and the cause of the rest is unknown. This sample lists about 200,000 clones; roughly 87% were detected once. The top ten clones comprise about 2.3% of the sample. What was sequenced was PBMCs or T cells enriched from blood (not recorded which). These receptors originate from a woman in her twenties or thirties who had recovered from COVID-19.

The J gene is TRBJ1-5, the V gene TRBV7-2, with D possibly matching TRBD1 (5 bases). Trimming stripped 5 bases from V and 9 bases from J, with 14 bases between. CDR1 is SGHTA, CDR2 FQGNSA, per germline. CDR3 length equals 13 residues. The CDR3 DNA is TGTGCCAGCAGCCTAGGGAGGGACTGGCCCCAGCATTTT. This gives the protein CASSLGRDWPQHF.

The chain is built from TRBV4-1 and TRBJ1-5; D unclear. CDR3 length: 16 amino acids. V was clipped by 1 base and J by 3 bases, with 13 bases between them. CDR1 and CDR2 from the germline V gene are MGHRA and YSYEKL. CDR3 coding DNA: TGCGCCAGCAGCCAAGTACAACTGCGGTCCAATCAGCCCCAGCATTTT. Protein product: CASSQVQLRSNQPQHF.

This chain connects TRBV6-5 to TRBJ1-6; 9 nucleotides align to TRBD1. This CDR3 is 13 amino acids long. The V gene's germline CDR1 is MNHEY and CDR2 SVGAGI. V was pared by 10 bases and J by 6 bases, with 4 bases of the junction left unmatched. CDR3 sequence (DNA): TGTGCCACCAAGGGACAGGGTAATTCACCCCTCCACTTT. It codes for CATKGQGNSPLHF.

This clone was picked up one time. The V gene is TRBV19, the J gene TRBJ1-2; D not certain. Looked up from germline, CDR1 is LNHDA and CDR2 is SQIVND (reference sequence). Trimming stripped 6 bases from V and 4 bases from J, with 9 bases between. The CDR3 sequence is 12 residues long. CDR3 bases: TGTGCCAGTAGCCCAGGATTCTATGGCTACACCTTC. Encoded protein: CASSPGFYGYTF.

The chain is built from TRBV4-2 and TRBJ1-2; D not certain. V lost 3 bases and J lost 0, with 14 bases in between. Per the germline V gene, CDR1 is LGHNA and CDR2 is YNFKEQ. There are 16 residues in the CDR3. The DNA of the CDR3 is TGTGCCAGCAGCCAGAGAGGTGAGCTTACTAACTATGGCTACACCTTC. It is translated as CASSQRGELTNYGYTF.

V is TRBV7-2 and J is TRBJ1-6; TRBD1 aligns across 8 bases. With V trimmed by 5 bases and J by 2 bases, 8 bases remained unmatched. CDR3 length: 17 amino acids. Germline V gene data show CDR1 as SGHTA and CDR2 as FQGNSA. The DNA of the CDR3 is TGTGCCAGCAGCCGCGGACAGGGAGAAACCTATAATTCACCCCTCCACTTT. Translated: CASSRGQGETYNSPLHF.

J is TRBJ2-1 and V is TRBV9; TRBD2 matches at 8 bases. The germline V gene has CDR1 SGDLS and CDR2 YYNGEE. The CDR3 is 15 residues long. Trimming cost V 5 bases and J 3 bases; bases outside gene matches: 7. CDR3 nucleotide sequence: TGTGCCAGCAGTTCCGGACTAGCTTACTACAATGAGCAGTTCTTC. Amino acids: CASSSGLAYYNEQFF.

The rearrangement links TRBV7-9 to TRBJ1-4, with D possibly TRBD1 on 5 matching bases. The V end was cut by 2 bases, the J end by 2 bases, with 6 bases between. The CDR3 runs to 14 residues. The germline V gene encodes CDR1 SEHNR and CDR2 FQNEAQ (reference sequence). The CDR3 bases are TGTGCCAGCAGCTTACAGGGCACTAATGAAAAACTGTTTTTT. It is translated as CASSLQGTNEKLFF.

CDR3 DNA: TGTGCCAGTAGTATGACGCAGGCTTATGGCTACACCTTC. This sequence encodes CASSMTQAYGYTF. The chain recombines TRBV19 with TRBJ1-2; D ambiguous. The CDR3 sequence is 13 residues long. CDR1 is LNHDA and CDR2 is SQIVND in the germline V gene (reference sequence). Deletions cut 3 bases from V and 5 bases from J, with 10 bases between.

The CDR3 region has the DNA TGTGCCAGTAGAAGGGCGGACAGCCTCTCCTACAATGAGCAGTTCTTC. Its translation is CASRRADSLSYNEQFF. The chain joins TRBV19 to TRBJ2-1; TRBD1 is a possible D gene (6 bases). CDR3 size: 16 residues. The germline CDR1 and CDR2 sequences are LNHDA and SQIVND (reference sequence). V lost 6 bases and J 0 bases, leaving 15 bases between the germline ends.

The chain joins TRBV19 to TRBJ1-2; D gene unclear. Germline assignment: CDR1 LNHDA and CDR2 SQIVND (reference sequence). The V and J ends lost 4 bases and 3 bases respectively, with 9 bases between them. This CDR3 is built from 13 residues. DNA for the CDR3: TGTGCCAGTAGTAAGTCGGTGGACTATGGCTACACCTTC. It codes for CASSKSVDYGYTF.

This chain uses TRBV6-5 with TRBJ1-1; 9 bases agree with TRBD1. This CDR3 has 13 amino acids. CDR1 and CDR2 (germline): MNHEY, SVGAGI. Unmatched junction bases numbered 4, after V lost 4 bases and J lost 7 bases. DNA of the CDR3: TGTGCCAGCAGTTGGGACAGGGACAGTGAAGCTTTCTTT. This codes for CASSWDRDSEAFF.

This chain joins TRBV7-2 and TRBJ1-1, with 10 bases aligning to TRBD1. This CDR3 spans 16 amino acids. With 3 bases clipped from V and 6 bases from J, the junction kept 10 bases outside the gene matches. CDR1 and CDR2 (germline): SGHTA, FQGNSA. The CDR3 DNA follows: TGTGCCAGCAGCTTGAGGGACAGGGGTTTTTGGGCTGAAGCTTTCTTT. This encodes CASSLRDRGFWAEAFF. Together with reference TRBV7-2 and TRBJ1-1, the CDR3 gives the full variable domain: GAGVSQSPSNKVTEKGKDVELRCDPISGHTALYWYRQSLGQGLEFLIYFQGNSAPDKSGLPSDRFSAERTGGSVSTLTIQRTQQEDSAVYLCASSLRDRGFWAEAFFGQGTRLTVV.

This rearrangement joins TRBV5-5 to TRBJ1-6; 11 nucleotides match TRBD1. V lost 6 bases and J lost 3; bases outside the gene matches: 5. The CDR3 runs 16 residues. Germline-derived CDR1 and CDR2 are SGHKS and YYEKEE (reference sequence). The DNA of the CDR3 is TGTGCCAGCACCGCCGGGACAGGGGGCTATAATTCACCCCTCCACTTT. This gives the protein CASTAGTGGYNSPLHF.

The genes are TRBV21-1 and TRBJ1-3; the table gives TRBD1 as D, unverified against the DNA. TRBV21-1 is classified as a pseudogene. The CDR3 is made up of 15 amino acids. CDR3 loop: CASTFRDKEGNTIYF. The CDR3 bases are TGTGCCAGCACGTTCCGGGACAAGGAGGGAAACACCATATATTTT.

This clone showed up just once. V gene TRBV2 combines with J gene TRBJ1-4; a possible D gene is TRBD1 (6 bases). The germline gives CDR1 SNHLY, CDR2 FYNNEI. Trimming took off 4 bases at V and 0 bases at J, with 9 bases between the two ends. The CDR3 contains 15 residues. The CDR3, as DNA: TGTGCCAGCAGTGCGGGACATACAACTAATGAAAAACTGTTTTTT. As protein: CASSAGHTTNEKLFF.

The chain carries TRBV21-1 and TRBJ2-7; the table's D call TRBD2 went unverified against the DNA. TRBV21-1 is a documented pseudogene. This CDR3 region has 15 residues. CDR3 coding DNA: TGTGCCAGCAGCAAAGATGGTAGCGGAGCCTACGAGCAGTACTTC. This translates into CASSKDGSGAYEQYF.

V is TRBV5-1 and J is TRBJ2-1; TRBD2 aligns across 10 bases. Germline V gene lookup returns CDR1 SGHRS and CDR2 YFSETQ. V trimming: 3 bases; J trimming: 8 bases; junction bases outside the gene matches: 8. CDR3 length: 15 residues. The CDR3 nucleotides are TGCGCCAGCAGCTCCTTAGCGGGAGGCAACGATGAGCAGTTCTTC. It yields the protein CASSSLAGGNDEQFF. The whole variable domain, filled in from reference TRBV5-1 and TRBJ2-1, reads KAGVTQTPRYLIKTRGQQVTLSCSPISGHRSVSWYQQTPGQGLQFLFEYFSETQRNKGNFPGRFSGRQFSNSRSEMNVSTLELGDSALYLCASSSLAGGNDEQFFGPGTRLTVL.

The V call is TRBV9, the J call TRBJ2-5; possibly TRBD1 for D (5 bases). The CDR3 totals 15 residues. Germline V lookup: CDR1 SGDLS, CDR2 YYNGEE. V shed 0 bases and J shed 2 bases, with 11 bases lying between them. The chain's CDR3 is CASSVASGQQETQYF. In DNA form, the CDR3 reads TGTGCCAGCAGCGTAGCTTCAGGGCAGCAAGAGACCCAGTACTTC.

The rearrangement uses TRBV3-1 (or the pseudogene TRBV3-2) and TRBJ2-1, with TRBD2 matching over 8 bases. V lost 8 bases to trimming and J lost 5 bases; unmatched junction nucleotides: 5. The CDR3 sequence is 13 residues long. Germline assignment: CDR1 LGHDT and CDR2 YNNKEL (reference sequence). The CDR3: CASDSGSHNEQFF. The DNA for the CDR3 is TGTGCCAGCGACAGCGGGAGCCACAATGAGCAGTTCTTC.

This chain uses TRBV2 with TRBJ1-1; 7 bases agree with TRBD1. Germline V gene lookup returns CDR1 SNHLY and CDR2 FYNNEI. Trimming removed 0 bases from V and 2 bases from J; junction bases left unmatched: 12. This CDR3 contains 18 residues. The CDR3 sequence is CASSEALRGTDLNTEAFF. In nucleotides, the CDR3 is TGTGCCAGCAGTGAAGCGCTTCGCGGGACAGACCTTAACACTGAAGCTTTCTTT.

V is TRBV3-1 (or the pseudogene TRBV3-2) and J is TRBJ1-1; D remains unclear. Per the germline V gene, CDR1 is LGHDT and CDR2 is YNNKEL (reference sequence). The CDR3 sequence is 13 residues long. Trimming pared 4 bases from V and 2 bases from J, leaving 8 bases between. The DNA for the CDR3 is TGTGCCAGCAGCCGAAAGACAAACACTGAAGCTTTCTTT. Residues: CASSRKTNTEAFF.

The chain uses TRBV30 and TRBJ2-3; 10 bases align to TRBD2. The CDR3 covers 16 residues. Germline V gene lookup returns CDR1 GTSNPN and CDR2 SVGIG (reference sequence). Germline trimming cut 3 bases from V and 3 bases from J; bases unmatched to any gene: 9. The CDR3 region has the DNA TGTGCCTGGAGCCCGGGTAGCGGGAGGTGGACAGATACGCAGTATTTT. Translated, it gives CAWSPGSGRWTDTQYF. Combining the CDR3 with reference TRBV30 and TRBJ2-3 gives the whole variable domain SQTIHQWPATLVQPVGSPLSLECTVEGTSNPNLYWYRQAAGRGLQLLFYSVGIGQISSEVPQNLSASRPQDRQFILSSKKLLLSDSGFYLCAWSPGSGRWTDTQYFGPGTRLTVL.

This chain uses TRBV19 with TRBJ2-1; D is ambiguous. Germline lookup yields CDR1 LNHDA and CDR2 SQIVND (reference sequence). Trimming removed 5 bases from V and 7 bases from J, with 18 bases in between. The CDR3 totals 15 residues. The CDR3 loop is CASSESVLSMNEQFF. In DNA form, the CDR3 reads TGTGCCAGTAGTGAATCGGTCTTGAGTATGAATGAGCAGTTCTTC.

There are a few counts of this clone. J is TRBJ1-1 and V is TRBV6-5; D not resolved. The CDR3 has 14 residues. Trimming cost V 4 bases and J 1 base, with 10 bases left between them. Germline CDR1 and CDR2: MNHEY and SVGAGI. CDR3 bases: TGTGCCAGCAGTTTTTGGGCCCAGAACACTGAAGCTTTCTTT. Its translation is CASSFWAQNTEAFF.

This chain joins TRBV4-3 and TRBJ2-3; D is uncertain. CDR1 LGHNA and CDR2 YSLEER come from the germline V gene. The CDR3 extends over 13 amino acids. V lost 3 bases to trimming and J lost 8 bases, with 12 bases between them. The DNA for the CDR3 is TGCGCCAGCAGCCAGTTCGACCGCGGTACGCAGTATTTT. It translates to CASSQFDRGTQYF.

This clone was found once. The gene calls are TRBV25-1 and TRBJ2-4, with TRBD1 as a possible D gene (5 bases). Per the germline V gene, CDR1 is MGHDK and CDR2 is SYGVNS. This CDR3 has 16 residues. The ends were cut back, 4 bases at V and 3 bases at J, with 16 bases in the middle. The CDR3 bases are TGTGCCAGCAGTGTTGGGCAGGGCGAAGGCAAAAACATTCAGTACTTC. It translates to CASSVGQGEGKNIQYF.

This clone was seen only once. The chain combines TRBV3-1 (or the pseudogene TRBV3-2) with TRBJ1-6; TRBD1 matches at 9 bases. This CDR3 has 16 residues. With V trimmed by 0 bases and J by 6 bases, 3 bases remained unmatched. Germline V gene lookup returns CDR1 LGHDT and CDR2 YNNKEL (reference sequence). This CDR3 reads CASSQDYRGLNSPLHF. DNA for the CDR3: TGTGCCAGCAGCCAAGACTACAGGGGGCTTAATTCACCCCTCCACTTT.

CDR3 in amino acids: CASSIRGRSEAFF. CDR3 DNA: TGTGCCAGTAGTATCAGGGGGCGAAGTGAAGCTTTCTTT. The chain couples TRBV19 to TRBJ1-1; 8 bases are a match to TRBD1. Germline CDR1 and CDR2: LNHDA and SQIVND (reference sequence). V gave up 3 bases and J gave up 7 bases; unmatched junction bases: 4. The CDR3 has 13 residues.

The CDR3 here is CASSLGQGAEKLFF. CDR3 nucleotides: TGTGCCAGCAGCCTTGGACAGGGGGCTGAAAAACTGTTTTTT. The V and J genes are TRBV7-9 and TRBJ1-4; TRBD1 aligns across 11 bases. The V gene's germline CDR1 is SEHNR and CDR2 FQNEAQ (reference sequence). V was pared by 5 bases and J by 7 bases, with 3 bases of the junction left unmatched. This CDR3 region has 14 residues. Drawing the rest from reference TRBV7-9 and TRBJ1-4, the complete variable domain is DTGVSQNPRHKITKRGQNVTFRCDPISEHNRLYWYRQTLGQGPEFLTYFQNEAQLEKSRLLSDRFSAERPKGSFSTLEIQRTEQGDSAMYLCASSLGQGAEKLFFGSGTQLSVL.

V and J are TRBV6-2 or TRBV6-3 and TRBJ1-2, with 8 bases aligning to TRBD1. J was trimmed by 6 bases and V by 4 bases; bases with no gene match: 7. This CDR3 has 14 amino acids. Germline lookup yields CDR1 MNHEY and CDR2 SVGEGT. This chain's CDR3 is CASSWTGTIDGYTF. For the CDR3, the DNA is TGTGCCAGCAGTTGGACAGGGACTATAGATGGCTACACCTTC.